One and the same sample provided the 28 T cell receptor beta chains below, sequenced in a study of control samples from healthy donors and cancer patients. The assay was immunoSEQ multiplex PCR, and TCRdb's table has in-frame clones only and misses some. The data contain about 60,000 clones, over 75% of them singletons. The sample consisted of blood. The receptors stem from a man aged 40-55 years in good health.

DNA of the CDR3: TGTGCCAGCTCCTCCGGGGTGGCTGGGGCCAACGTCCTGACTTTC. Translated, it gives CASSSGVAGANVLTF. The genes are TRBV18 and TRBJ2-6; D may be TRBD2 (5 bases). Germline V gene sequence: CDR1 KGHSH, CDR2 LQKENI. The CDR3 runs to 15 residues. V was pared by 6 bases and J by 2 bases, with 11 bases between. Supplemented by reference TRBV18 and TRBJ2-6, the full variable domain reads NAGVMQNPRHLVRRRGQEARLRCSPMKGHSHVYWYRQLPEEGLKFMVYLQKENIIDESGMPKERFSAEFPKEGPSILRIQQVVRGDSAAYFCASSSGVAGANVLTFGAGSRLTVL.

This clone appeared a few times. CDR3 sequence: CASSQRQTGTNEKLFF. The DNA of the CDR3 is TGTGCCAGCAGCCAACGCCAAACCGGGACTAATGAAAAACTGTTTTTT. The chain combines TRBV14 with TRBJ1-4; D remains ambiguous. Trimming left V 2 bases short and J 2 bases short, with 12 bases between. The CDR3 spans 16 residues. The germline V gene encodes CDR1 SGHDN and CDR2 FVKESK.

Turning to this clone: This may come from a read error, since a much larger clone is one base off. This sample also contains other DNA sequences that code for the same CDR3. The CDR3 DNA sequence: TGTGCCATCAGTGAGAGGCTAGCGGGGGGGCCCAATGAGCAATTCTTC. It specifies CAISERLAGGPNEQFF. The chain has TRBV10-3 and TRBJ2-1; TRBD2 matches 12 bases. Per the germline V gene, CDR1 is ENHRY and CDR2 is SYGVKD. The CDR3 runs to 16 residues.

This clone is a singleton in its sample. The chain uses TRBV27 and TRBJ1-2; no definite D call. Germline CDR1 reads MNHEY; CDR2 reads SMNVEV (reference sequence). Trimming took 0 bases from V and 4 from J, leaving 3 bases between them. The CDR3 consists of 12 residues. CDR3 in DNA: TGTGCCAGCAGTTTATCCGGCTATGGCTACACCTTC. This gives the protein CASSLSGYGYTF.

The gene calls are TRBV11-1 and TRBJ1-2; 8 positions agree with TRBD1. The germline CDR1 and CDR2 sequences are SGHAT and FQDESV (reference sequence). The CDR3 contains 16 residues. The junction had 11 bases not matched to a gene; V was cut back by 1 base and J by 7 bases. CDR3 residues: CASSLEEAGGVFGYTF. DNA of the CDR3: TGTGCCAGCAGCTTAGAAGAGGCAGGGGGCGTTTTTGGCTACACCTTC.

In its sample, this clone was seen once. This chain connects TRBV4-1 to TRBJ1-2; D not certain. Trimming took 6 bases from V and 4 from J, leaving 9 bases between them. Germline CDR1 MGHRA, CDR2 YSYEKL. This CDR3 has 12 residues. The CDR3 protein is CASSSGPYGYTF. The DNA of the CDR3 is TGCGCCAGCAGTTCTGGTCCCTATGGCTACACCTTC.

The chain recombines TRBV15 with TRBJ1-2; D is unresolved. V was shortened by 0 bases and J by 4 bases, with 9 bases between the two germline ends. This CDR3 comprises 14 residues. Germline loops: CDR1 LNHNV, CDR2 YYDKDF (reference sequence). The CDR3 DNA reads TGTGCCACCAGCAGAGATATTGGAGCCTATGGCTACACCTTC. This encodes CATSRDIGAYGYTF.

V usage is TRBV7-8 and J usage is TRBJ2-2; 9 bases line up with TRBD2. In germline, CDR1 is SGHVS, CDR2 FQNEAQ. The V and J ends lost 5 bases and 9 bases, in that order; junction bases with no gene match: 13. This CDR3 comprises 16 residues. CDR3 DNA: TGTGCCAGCAGCCCCACGGCAGGCGGGAGGGTCTGGGAGCTGTTTTTT. It encodes CASSPTAGGRVWELFF.

This clone has only one observation. V gene TRBV6-1 combines with J gene TRBJ2-5; 7 positions match TRBD2. The CDR3 is made up of 22 amino acids. Trimming took 0 bases from V and 0 from J; bases not matched to a gene: 22. CDR1 and CDR2 (germline): MNHNS, SASEGT. This CDR3 reads CASSEALLIGFFQAGNQETQYF. The DNA of the CDR3 is TGTGCCAGCAGTGAAGCGCTTCTAATCGGGTTCTTCCAAGCGGGGAACCAAGAGACCCAGTACTTC.

The chain recombines TRBV11-1 with TRBJ1-1, with TRBD1 as a possible D gene (6 bases). The V end was cut by 4 bases, the J end by 6 bases, with 18 bases between. The germline V gene has CDR1 SGHAT and CDR2 FQDESV (reference sequence). The CDR3 runs 15 residues. For the CDR3, the DNA is TGTGCCAGCAGCTCTCCGGGGCGGGGGCAACCTGAAGCTTTCTTT. Translation gives CASSSPGRGQPEAFF.

This chain uses TRBV5-1 with TRBJ1-6, with D tentatively TRBD1 (5 bases). This CDR3 is 16 amino acids long. Germline lookup yields CDR1 SGHRS and CDR2 YFSETQ. Trimming stripped 4 bases from V and 6 bases from J, with 17 bases between. The CDR3 here is CASSPLGTEINSPLHF. In nucleotides, the CDR3 is TGCGCCAGCAGCCCCCTTGGGACGGAGATTAATTCACCCCTCCACTTT.

The genes are TRBV7-2 and TRBJ2-3; D might be TRBD1 (6 bases). CDR3 length: 15 amino acids. The V and J ends lost 3 bases and 8 bases respectively, with 18 bases between them. Germline-derived CDR1 and CDR2 are SGHTA and FQGNSA. CDR3 in DNA: TGTGCCAGCAGCTTGGGGGCCCCACTAGGAGGTACGCAGTATTTT. Translating it yields CASSLGAPLGGTQYF.

The rearrangement uses TRBV5-6 and TRBJ2-7, with 7 bases identical to TRBD1. Germline V gene sequence: CDR1 SGHDT, CDR2 YYEEEE. Germline trimming cut 4 bases from V and 9 bases from J; bases unmatched to any gene: 10. This CDR3 contains 13 residues. DNA for the CDR3: TGTGCCAGCAGCCTCAGGACAGGAACGGGGCAGTACTTC. Residues: CASSLRTGTGQYF.

This sequence joins TRBV28 and TRBJ2-7; a weak D match, TRBD2 (6 bases). Per the germline V gene, CDR1 is MDHEN and CDR2 is SYDVKM. V lost 3 bases to trimming and J lost 2 bases, with 26 bases between them. This CDR3 contains 19 residues. The CDR3 DNA is TGTGCCAGCAGTTTGACCGGGACGGGGACTGCTTATGGGCCCTACGAGCAGTACTTC. Its protein is CASSLTGTGTAYGPYEQYF.

The chain is built from TRBV7-2 and TRBJ1-1; 7 bases align to TRBD1. Germline CDR1 reads SGHTA; CDR2 reads FQGNSA. J gave up 1 base and V 5 bases, and 7 bases lay outside the gene matches. CDR3 size: 15 residues. The DNA of the CDR3 is TGTGCCAGCAGCCCTACAGGGGCATGGAACACTGAAGCTTTCTTT. Protein product: CASSPTGAWNTEAFF.

V gene TRBV2 combines with J gene TRBJ2-2; 7 bases agree with TRBD1. Unmatched junction bases numbered 4, after V lost 6 bases and J lost 0 bases. The CDR3 runs to 15 residues. The germline V gene encodes CDR1 SNHLY and CDR2 FYNNEI. CDR3 in amino acids: CASRPGTANTGELFF. As DNA, the CDR3 is TGTGCCAGCAGGCCCGGGACAGCGAACACCGGGGAGCTGTTTTTT.

This chain uses TRBV5-6 with TRBJ2-2, with TRBD1 matching 9 bases. This CDR3 spans 16 amino acids. Looked up from germline, CDR1 is SGHDT and CDR2 is YYEEEE. The J segment lost 3 bases and the V segment lost 3 bases, leaving 6 bases of the junction unmatched. This CDR3 reads CASSWGQGRDTGELFF. The CDR3 DNA sequence: TGTGCCAGCAGCTGGGGACAGGGCCGAGACACCGGGGAGCTGTTTTTT.

This chain joins TRBV11-3 and TRBJ2-6, with D tentatively TRBD1 (6 bases). This CDR3 is 18 amino acids long. V lost 4 bases and J lost 0, with 16 bases in between. Per germline, CDR1 SGHNT and CDR2 YENEEA. CDR3 sequence reads: CASSSPLDRPSGANVLTF. CDR3 DNA: TGTGCCAGCAGCTCCCCTTTAGACAGGCCCTCTGGGGCCAACGTCCTGACTTTC.

This chain uses TRBV10-3 with TRBJ2-2; 7 nucleotides line up with TRBD2. Losses at the gene ends were 2 bases for V and 1 base for J; bases not matched to a gene: 4. Germline CDR1 reads ENHRY; CDR2 reads SYGVKD. The CDR3 loop spans 16 amino acids. The CDR3 sequence: CAISESGTLNTGELFF. CDR3 in DNA: TGTGCCATCAGTGAGAGCGGGACGTTGAACACCGGGGAGCTGTTTTTT.

This chain joins TRBV20-1 and TRBJ2-6; D is unresolved. CDR1 DFQATT and CDR2 SNEGSKA come from the germline V gene (reference sequence). The germline V and J ends were trimmed by 1 base and 10 bases, with 5 bases remaining between them. The CDR3 consists of 11 residues. CDR3 bases: TGCAGTGCTAGAGTAACTAACGTCCTGACTTTC. Its translation: CSARVTNVLTF.

V usage is TRBV2 and J usage is TRBJ2-1; D might be TRBD1 (6 bases). The CDR3 extends over 13 amino acids. Trimming took off 7 bases at V and 9 bases at J, with 16 bases between the two ends. Germline V gene lookup returns CDR1 SNHLY and CDR2 FYNNEI. The CDR3, as DNA: TGTGCCAGCAAGGGGGACCGCAGGGGTGAGCAGTTCTTC. Translation: CASKGDRRGEQFF.

V and J are TRBV6-6 and TRBJ1-2; D unclear. This CDR3 comprises 12 residues. The germline V gene encodes CDR1 MNHNY and CDR2 SVGAGI (reference sequence). V lost 7 bases, J lost 4 bases, and 10 bases lay in between. The CDR3, as DNA: TGTGCCAGCATGGACTCGGGCTATGGCTACACCTTC. Translated, it gives CASMDSGYGYTF.

V and J are TRBV9 and TRBJ2-1; D might be TRBD2 (6 bases). CDR1 is SGDLS, CDR2 YYNGEE, per germline. There are 13 residues in the CDR3. The germline V and J ends were trimmed by 3 bases and 7 bases, with 11 bases remaining between them. Written as DNA, the CDR3 is TGTGCCAGCAGCGGGCATCTAGCGAATGAGCAGTTCTTC. Amino acid sequence: CASSGHLANEQFF.

V and J are TRBV18 and TRBJ1-5; a possible D gene is TRBD1 (5 bases). Germline loops: CDR1 KGHSH, CDR2 LQKENI. Trimming removed 0 bases from V and 4 bases from J, with 10 bases in between. CDR3 length equals 15 residues. This chain's CDR3 is CASSPPGGVNQPQHF. Here the CDR3 DNA reads TGTGCCAGCTCACCACCGGGGGGGGTGAATCAGCCCCAGCATTTT.

This rearrangement joins TRBV6-1 to TRBJ1-2, with D perhaps TRBD1 (5 bases). The V gene lost 0 bases and the J gene lost 8 bases, with 16 bases spanning the gap. Germline V gene lookup returns CDR1 MNHNS and CDR2 SASEGT. CDR3 size: 15 residues. CDR3 DNA: TGTGCCAGCAGTGAAGCGTTCGTACAGGCGGCGGGCTACACCTTC. It codes for CASSEAFVQAAGYTF.

J is TRBJ1-5 and V is TRBV5-5, with 9 bases fitting TRBD1. The germline V gene has CDR1 SGHKS and CDR2 YYEKEE (reference sequence). J was trimmed by 4 bases and V by 4 bases; bases with no gene match: 6. This CDR3 has 15 residues. The DNA of the CDR3 is TGTGCCAGCAGCCCCGGGACAGGGTGGAATCAGCCCCAGCATTTT. Protein sequence: CASSPGTGWNQPQHF.

V usage is TRBV30 and J usage is TRBJ1-2; perhaps TRBD1 as D (5 bases). With 4 bases removed from V and 4 bases from J, the gap between germline ends came to 13 bases. The CDR3 totals 13 residues. Germline values: CDR1 GTSNPN, CDR2 SVGIG (reference sequence). CDR3 loop: CAWTRVLGYGYTF. The CDR3 region has the DNA TGTGCCTGGACCAGGGTATTGGGCTATGGCTACACCTTC.

This chain links TRBV7-9 with TRBJ1-4, with 11 bases lining up with TRBD1. Trimming cost V 1 base and J 8 bases; bases outside gene matches: 6. Germline CDR1 reads SEHNR; CDR2 reads FQNEAQ (reference sequence). The CDR3 totals 16 residues. The CDR3 nucleotides read TGTGCCAGCAGCTTAGGTTCAAGGGACAGGGGGGAAAAACTGTTTTTT. As protein: CASSLGSRDRGEKLFF.